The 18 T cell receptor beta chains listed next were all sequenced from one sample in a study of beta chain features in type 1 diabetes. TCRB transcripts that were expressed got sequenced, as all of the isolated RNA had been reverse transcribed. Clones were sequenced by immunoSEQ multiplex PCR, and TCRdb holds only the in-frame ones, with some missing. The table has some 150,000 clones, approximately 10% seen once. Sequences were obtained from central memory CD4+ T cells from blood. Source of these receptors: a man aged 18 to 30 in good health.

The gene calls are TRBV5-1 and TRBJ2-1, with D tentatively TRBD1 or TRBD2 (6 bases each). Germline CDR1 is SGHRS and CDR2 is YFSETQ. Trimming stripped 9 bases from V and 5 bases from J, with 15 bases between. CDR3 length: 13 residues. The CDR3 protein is CATKQGLDNEQFF. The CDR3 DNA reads TGCGCCACTAAACAGGGACTGGACAATGAGCAGTTCTTC.

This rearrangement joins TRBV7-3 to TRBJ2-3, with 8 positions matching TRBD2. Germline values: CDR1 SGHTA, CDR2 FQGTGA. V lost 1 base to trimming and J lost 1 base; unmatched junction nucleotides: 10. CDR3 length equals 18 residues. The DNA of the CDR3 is TGTGCCAGCAGCTTAAACGGCAGGGCTAGCGGGCGCACAGATACGCAGTATTTT. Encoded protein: CASSLNGRASGRTDTQYF.

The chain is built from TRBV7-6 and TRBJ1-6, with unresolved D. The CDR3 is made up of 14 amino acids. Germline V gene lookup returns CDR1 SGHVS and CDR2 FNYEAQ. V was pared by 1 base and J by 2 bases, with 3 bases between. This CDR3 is CASSLGTYNSPLHF. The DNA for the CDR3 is TGTGCCAGCAGCTTAGGTACCTATAATTCACCCCTCCACTTT.

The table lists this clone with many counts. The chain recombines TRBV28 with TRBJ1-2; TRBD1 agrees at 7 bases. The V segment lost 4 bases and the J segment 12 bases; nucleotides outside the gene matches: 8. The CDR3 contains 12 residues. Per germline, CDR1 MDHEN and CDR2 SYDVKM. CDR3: CASSSPLRGNTF. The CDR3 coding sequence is TGTGCCAGCAGTTCACCTCTCAGGGGGAACACCTTC.

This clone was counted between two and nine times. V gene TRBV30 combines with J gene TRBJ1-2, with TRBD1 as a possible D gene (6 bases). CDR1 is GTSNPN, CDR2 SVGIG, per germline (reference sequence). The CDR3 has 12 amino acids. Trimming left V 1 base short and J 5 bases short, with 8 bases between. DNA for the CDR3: TGTGCCTGGAGTGGCAGGGGTTATGGCTACACCTTC. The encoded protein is CAWSGRGYGYTF.

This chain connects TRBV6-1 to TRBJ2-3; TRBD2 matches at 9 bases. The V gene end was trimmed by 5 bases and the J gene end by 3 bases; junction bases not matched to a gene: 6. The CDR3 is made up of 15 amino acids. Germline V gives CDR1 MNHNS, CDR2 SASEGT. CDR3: CASSPSGRRTDTQYF. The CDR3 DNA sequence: TGTGCCAGCAGTCCAAGCGGGAGGAGGACAGATACGCAGTATTTT.

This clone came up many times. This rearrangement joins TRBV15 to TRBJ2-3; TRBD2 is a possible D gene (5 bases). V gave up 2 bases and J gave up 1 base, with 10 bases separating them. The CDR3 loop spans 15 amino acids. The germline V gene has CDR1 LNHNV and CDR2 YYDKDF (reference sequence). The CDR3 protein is CATSRSTGGTDTQYF. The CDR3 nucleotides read TGTGCCACCAGCAGAAGTACCGGGGGCACAGATACGCAGTATTTT.

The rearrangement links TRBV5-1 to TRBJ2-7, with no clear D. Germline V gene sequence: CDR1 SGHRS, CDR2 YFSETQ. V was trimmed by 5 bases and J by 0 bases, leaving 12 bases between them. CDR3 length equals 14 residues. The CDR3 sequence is CASSSEQSSYEQYF. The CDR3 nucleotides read TGCGCCAGCAGTTCCGAACAGAGCTCCTACGAGCAGTACTTC.

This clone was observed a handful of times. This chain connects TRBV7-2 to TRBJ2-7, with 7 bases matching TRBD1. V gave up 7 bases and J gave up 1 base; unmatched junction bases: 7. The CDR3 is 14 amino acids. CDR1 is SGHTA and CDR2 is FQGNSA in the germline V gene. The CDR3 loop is CASTLDRNSYEQYF. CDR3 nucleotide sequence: TGTGCCAGCACCCTGGACAGGAATTCCTACGAGCAGTACTTC. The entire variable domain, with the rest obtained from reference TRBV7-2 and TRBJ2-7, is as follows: GAGVSQSPSNKVTEKGKDVELRCDPISGHTALYWYRQSLGQGLEFLIYFQGNSAPDKSGLPSDRFSAERTGGSVSTLTIQRTQQEDSAVYLCASTLDRNSYEQYFGPGTRLTVT.

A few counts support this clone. CDR3 DNA: TGCGCCAGCAGCTTCAGCACAACTAATGAAAAACTGTTTTTT. Its translation is CASSFSTTNEKLFF. V is TRBV5-1 and J is TRBJ1-4; no clear D. The CDR3 is 14 amino acids. Germline V lookup: CDR1 SGHRS, CDR2 YFSETQ. V lost 2 bases and J 0 bases, leaving 5 bases between the germline ends. The entire variable domain, with the rest obtained from reference TRBV5-1 and TRBJ1-4, is as follows: KAGVTQTPRYLIKTRGQQVTLSCSPISGHRSVSWYQQTPGQGLQFLFEYFSETQRNKGNFPGRFSGRQFSNSRSEMNVSTLELGDSALYLCASSFSTTNEKLFFGSGTQLSVL.

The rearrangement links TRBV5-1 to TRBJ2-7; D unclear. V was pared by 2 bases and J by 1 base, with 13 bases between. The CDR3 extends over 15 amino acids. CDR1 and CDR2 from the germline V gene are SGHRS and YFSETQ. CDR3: CASSLSTSLSYEQYF. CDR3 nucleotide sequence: TGCGCCAGCAGCTTATCGACATCACTTTCCTACGAGCAGTACTTC.

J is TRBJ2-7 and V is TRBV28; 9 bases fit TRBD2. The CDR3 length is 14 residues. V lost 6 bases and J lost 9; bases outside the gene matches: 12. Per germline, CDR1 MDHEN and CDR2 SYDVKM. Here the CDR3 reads CASRTGTSTGSQYF. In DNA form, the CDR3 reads TGTGCCAGCAGAACCGGGACTAGCACGGGTTCGCAGTACTTC. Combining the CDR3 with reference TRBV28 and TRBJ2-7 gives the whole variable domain DVKVTQSSRYLVKRTGEKVFLECVQDMDHENMFWYRQDPGLGLRLIYFSYDVKMKEKGDIPEGYSVSREKKERFSLILESASTNQTSMYLCASRTGTSTGSQYFGPGTRLTVT.

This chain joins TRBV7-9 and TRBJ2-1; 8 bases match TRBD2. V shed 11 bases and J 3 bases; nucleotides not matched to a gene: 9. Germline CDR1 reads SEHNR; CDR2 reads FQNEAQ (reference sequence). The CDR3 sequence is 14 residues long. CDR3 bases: TGTGCCGCAGGGGCAGCGGGGGTCTACAATGAGCAGTTCTTC. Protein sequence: CAAGAAGVYNEQFF.

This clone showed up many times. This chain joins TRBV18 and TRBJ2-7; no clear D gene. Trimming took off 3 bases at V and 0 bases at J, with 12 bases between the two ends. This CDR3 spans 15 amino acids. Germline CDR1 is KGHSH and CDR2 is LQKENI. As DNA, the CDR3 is TGTGCCAGCTCACCTGGAACAAGGAACTCCTACGAGCAGTACTTC. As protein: CASSPGTRNSYEQYF.

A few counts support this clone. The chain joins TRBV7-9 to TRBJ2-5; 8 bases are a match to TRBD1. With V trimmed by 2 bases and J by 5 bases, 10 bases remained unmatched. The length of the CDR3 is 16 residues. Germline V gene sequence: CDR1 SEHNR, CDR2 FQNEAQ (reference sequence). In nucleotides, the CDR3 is TGTGCCAGCAGCTTATCCGGACAGGGCCCTAGTGAGACCCAGTACTTC. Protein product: CASSLSGQGPSETQYF.

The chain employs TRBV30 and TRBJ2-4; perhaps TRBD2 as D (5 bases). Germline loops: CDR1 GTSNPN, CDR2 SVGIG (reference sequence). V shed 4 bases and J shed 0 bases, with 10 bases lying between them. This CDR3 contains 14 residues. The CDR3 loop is CAWTSGIAKNIQYF. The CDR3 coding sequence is TGTGCCTGGACCAGCGGAATAGCCAAAAACATTCAGTACTTC.

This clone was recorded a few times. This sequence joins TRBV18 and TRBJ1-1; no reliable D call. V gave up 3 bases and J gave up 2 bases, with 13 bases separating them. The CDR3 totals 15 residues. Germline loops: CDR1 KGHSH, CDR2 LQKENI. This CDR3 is CASSPKAFSNTEAFF. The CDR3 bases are TGTGCCAGCTCACCGAAGGCATTTTCTAACACTGAAGCTTTCTTT.

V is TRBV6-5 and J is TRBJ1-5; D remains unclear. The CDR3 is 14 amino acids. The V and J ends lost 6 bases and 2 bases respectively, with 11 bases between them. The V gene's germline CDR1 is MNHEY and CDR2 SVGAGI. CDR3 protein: CASSFAGGNQPQHF. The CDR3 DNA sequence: TGTGCCAGCAGCTTCGCGGGCGGCAATCAGCCCCAGCATTTT.